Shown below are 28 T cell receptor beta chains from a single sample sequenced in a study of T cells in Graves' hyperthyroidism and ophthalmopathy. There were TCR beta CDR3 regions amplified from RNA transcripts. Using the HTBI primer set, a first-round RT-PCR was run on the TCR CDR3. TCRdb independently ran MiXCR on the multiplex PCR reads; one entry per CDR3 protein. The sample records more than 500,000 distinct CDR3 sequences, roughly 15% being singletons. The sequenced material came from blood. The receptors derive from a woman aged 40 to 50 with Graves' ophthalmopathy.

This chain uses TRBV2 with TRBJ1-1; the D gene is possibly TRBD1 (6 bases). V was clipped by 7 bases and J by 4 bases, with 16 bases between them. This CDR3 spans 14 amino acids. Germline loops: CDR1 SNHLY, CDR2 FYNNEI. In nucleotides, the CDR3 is TGTGCCAGCAACGAACAGGGATCTGGCACTGAAGCTTTCTTT. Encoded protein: CASNEQGSGTEAFF.

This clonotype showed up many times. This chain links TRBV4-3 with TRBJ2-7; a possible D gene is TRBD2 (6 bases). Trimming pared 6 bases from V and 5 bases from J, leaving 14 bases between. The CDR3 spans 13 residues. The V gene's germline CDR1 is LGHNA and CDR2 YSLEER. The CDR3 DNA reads TGCGCCAGCAGTCACGGGGGTACAGACGAGCAGTACTTC. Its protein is CASSHGGTDEQYF.

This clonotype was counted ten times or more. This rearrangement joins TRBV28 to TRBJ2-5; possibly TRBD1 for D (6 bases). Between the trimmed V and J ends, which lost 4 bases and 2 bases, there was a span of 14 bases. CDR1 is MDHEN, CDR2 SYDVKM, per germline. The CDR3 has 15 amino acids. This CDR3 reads CASSSAGVAQETQYF. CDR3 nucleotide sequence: TGTGCCAGCAGTTCAGCAGGGGTAGCTCAAGAGACCCAGTACTTC. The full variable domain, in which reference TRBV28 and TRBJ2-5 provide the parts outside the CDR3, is DVKVTQSSRYLVKRTGEKVFLECVQDMDHENMFWYRQDPGLGLRLIYFSYDVKMKEKGDIPEGYSVSREKKERFSLILESASTNQTSMYLCASSSAGVAQETQYFGPGTRLLVL.

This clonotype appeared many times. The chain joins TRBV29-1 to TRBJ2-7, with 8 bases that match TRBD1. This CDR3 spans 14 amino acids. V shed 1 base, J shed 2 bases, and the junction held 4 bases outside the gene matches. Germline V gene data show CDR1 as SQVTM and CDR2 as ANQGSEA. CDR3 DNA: TGCAGCGTTGAAGGACAGGGGAGGCCCTACGAGCAGTACTTC. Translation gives CSVEGQGRPYEQYF.

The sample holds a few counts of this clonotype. CDR3 in DNA: TGTGCCAGCAGCGTAGTAAGACAGGCCCAAGGGTACGAGCAGTACTTC. This sequence encodes CASSVVRQAQGYEQYF. The V call is TRBV9, the J call TRBJ2-7, with a tentative D call TRBD1 (6 bases). V shed 0 bases and J shed 4 bases, with 17 bases lying between them. Germline CDR1 SGDLS, CDR2 YYNGEE. This CDR3 region has 16 residues.

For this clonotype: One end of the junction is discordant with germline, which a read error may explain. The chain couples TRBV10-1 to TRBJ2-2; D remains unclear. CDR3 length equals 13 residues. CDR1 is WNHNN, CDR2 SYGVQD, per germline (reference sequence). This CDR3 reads CAGSGTRTGELFF. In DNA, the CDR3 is TGCGCCGGCAGTGGTACACGCACCGGGGAGCTGTTTTTT.

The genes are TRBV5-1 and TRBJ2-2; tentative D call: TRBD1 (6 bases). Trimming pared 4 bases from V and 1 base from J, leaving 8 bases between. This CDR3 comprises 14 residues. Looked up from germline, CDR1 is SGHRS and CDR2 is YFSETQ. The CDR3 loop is CASSGGQNTGELFF. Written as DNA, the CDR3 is TGCGCCAGCAGCGGGGGACAGAACACCGGGGAGCTGTTTTTT.

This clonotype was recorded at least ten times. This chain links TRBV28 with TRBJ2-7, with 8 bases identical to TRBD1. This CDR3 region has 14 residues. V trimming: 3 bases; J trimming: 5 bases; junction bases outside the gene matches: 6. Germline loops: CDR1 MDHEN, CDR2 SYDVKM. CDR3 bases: TGTGCCAGCAGTTTTACGGACAGGGCCCACGAGCAGTACTTC. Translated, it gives CASSFTDRAHEQYF. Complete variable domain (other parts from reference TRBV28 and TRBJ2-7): DVKVTQSSRYLVKRTGEKVFLECVQDMDHENMFWYRQDPGLGLRLIYFSYDVKMKEKGDIPEGYSVSREKKERFSLILESASTNQTSMYLCASSFTDRAHEQYFGPGTRLTVT.

This CDR3 reads CASSLSGQAGEQYF. The CDR3 DNA reads TGTGCCAGCAGCTTATCCGGACAGGCGGGCGAGCAGTACTTC. The rearrangement joins TRBV7-9 to TRBJ2-7; 7 nucleotides line up with TRBD1. This CDR3 region has 14 residues. Germline assignment: CDR1 SEHNR and CDR2 FQNEAQ (reference sequence). Trimming at V came to 2 bases and at J to 6 bases, leaving 7 bases not matched to a gene.

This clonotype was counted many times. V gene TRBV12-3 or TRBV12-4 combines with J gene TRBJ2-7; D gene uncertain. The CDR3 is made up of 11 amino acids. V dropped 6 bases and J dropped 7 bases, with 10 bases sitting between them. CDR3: CASSRVREQYF. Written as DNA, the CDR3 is TGTGCCAGCAGCCGAGTGAGGGAGCAGTACTTC.

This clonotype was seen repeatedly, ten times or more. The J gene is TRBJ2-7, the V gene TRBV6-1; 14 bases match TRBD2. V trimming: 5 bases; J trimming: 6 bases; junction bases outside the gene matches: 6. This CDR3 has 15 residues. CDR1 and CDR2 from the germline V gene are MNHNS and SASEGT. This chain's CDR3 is CASSKTSGRAREQYF. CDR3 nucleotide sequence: TGTGCCAGCAGTAAGACTAGCGGGAGGGCCCGCGAGCAGTACTTC.

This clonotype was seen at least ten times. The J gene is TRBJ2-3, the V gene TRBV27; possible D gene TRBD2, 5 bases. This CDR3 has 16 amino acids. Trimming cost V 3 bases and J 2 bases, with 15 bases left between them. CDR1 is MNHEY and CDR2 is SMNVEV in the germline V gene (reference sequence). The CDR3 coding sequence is TGTGCCAGCAGTTTGTTGAGCGGAACCCTCACAGATACGCAGTATTTT. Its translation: CASSLLSGTLTDTQYF.

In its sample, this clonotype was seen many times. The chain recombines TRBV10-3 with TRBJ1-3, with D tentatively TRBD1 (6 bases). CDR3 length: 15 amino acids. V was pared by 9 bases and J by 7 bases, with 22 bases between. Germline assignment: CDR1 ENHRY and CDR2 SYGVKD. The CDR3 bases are TGTGCCATTTCAAGTGAACAGGGAGTTACCAACACCATATATTTT. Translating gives CAISSEQGVTNTIYF.

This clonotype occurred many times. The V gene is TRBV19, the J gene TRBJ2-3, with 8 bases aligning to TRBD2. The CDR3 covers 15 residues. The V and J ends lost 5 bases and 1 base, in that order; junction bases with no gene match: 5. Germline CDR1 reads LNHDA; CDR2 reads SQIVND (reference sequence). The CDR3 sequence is CASSGGLGGTDTQYF. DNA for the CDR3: TGTGCCAGTAGTGGGGGACTAGGGGGCACAGATACGCAGTATTTT.

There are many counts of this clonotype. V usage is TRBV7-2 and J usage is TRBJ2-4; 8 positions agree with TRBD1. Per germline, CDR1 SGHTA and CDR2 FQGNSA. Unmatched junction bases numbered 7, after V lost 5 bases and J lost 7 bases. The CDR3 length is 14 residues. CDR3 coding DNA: TGTGCCAGCAGCAAAAAGACAGGGGAGAACATTCAGTACTTC. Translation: CASSKKTGENIQYF.

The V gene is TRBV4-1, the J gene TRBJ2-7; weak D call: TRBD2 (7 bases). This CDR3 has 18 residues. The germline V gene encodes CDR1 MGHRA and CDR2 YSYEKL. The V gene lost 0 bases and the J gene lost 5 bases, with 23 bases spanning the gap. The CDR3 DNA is TGCGCCAGCAGCCAAGATGTTGCCCCCGGGGGGCTTAGGGACGAGCAGTACTTC. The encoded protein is CASSQDVAPGGLRDEQYF.

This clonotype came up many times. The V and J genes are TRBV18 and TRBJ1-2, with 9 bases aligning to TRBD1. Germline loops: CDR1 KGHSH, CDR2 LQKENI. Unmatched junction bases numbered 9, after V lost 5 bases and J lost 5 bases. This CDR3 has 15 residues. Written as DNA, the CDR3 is TGTGCCAGCTCAGCCGCAGACAGGGGGTTGTATGGCTACACCTTC. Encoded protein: CASSAADRGLYGYTF.

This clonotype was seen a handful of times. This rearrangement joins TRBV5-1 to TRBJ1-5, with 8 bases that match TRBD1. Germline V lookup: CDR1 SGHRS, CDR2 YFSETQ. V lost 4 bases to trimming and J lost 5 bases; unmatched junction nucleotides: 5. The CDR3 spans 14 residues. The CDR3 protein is CASSLDRGDQPQHF. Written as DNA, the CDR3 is TGCGCCAGCAGCCTCGACAGGGGAGATCAGCCCCAGCATTTT.

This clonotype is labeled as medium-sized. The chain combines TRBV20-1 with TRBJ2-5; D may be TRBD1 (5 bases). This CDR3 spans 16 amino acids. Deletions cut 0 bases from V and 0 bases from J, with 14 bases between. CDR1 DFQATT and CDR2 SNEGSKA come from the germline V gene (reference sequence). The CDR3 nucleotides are TGCAGTGCTAGAGATCCGCAGGGCGAGTACCAAGAGACCCAGTACTTC. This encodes CSARDPQGEYQETQYF.

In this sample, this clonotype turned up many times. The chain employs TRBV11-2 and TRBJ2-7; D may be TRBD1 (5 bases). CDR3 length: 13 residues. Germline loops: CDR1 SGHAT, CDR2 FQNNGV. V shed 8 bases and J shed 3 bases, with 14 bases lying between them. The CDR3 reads CASVPQDYYEQYF. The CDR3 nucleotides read TGTGCCAGCGTTCCACAGGATTACTACGAGCAGTACTTC.

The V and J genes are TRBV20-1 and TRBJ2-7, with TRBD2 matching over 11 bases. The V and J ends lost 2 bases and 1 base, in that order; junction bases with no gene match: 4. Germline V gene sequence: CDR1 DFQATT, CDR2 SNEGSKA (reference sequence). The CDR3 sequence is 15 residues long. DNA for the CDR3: TGCAGTGCTAGAACCGGGACTAGCGGTTCCTACGAGCAGTACTTC. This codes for CSARTGTSGSYEQYF.

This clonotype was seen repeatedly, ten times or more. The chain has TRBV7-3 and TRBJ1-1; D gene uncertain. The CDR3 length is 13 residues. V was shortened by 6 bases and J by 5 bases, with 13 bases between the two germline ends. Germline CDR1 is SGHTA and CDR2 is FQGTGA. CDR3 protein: CASSFSGWTEAFF. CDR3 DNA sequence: TGTGCCAGCAGTTTCAGTGGGTGGACTGAAGCTTTCTTT.

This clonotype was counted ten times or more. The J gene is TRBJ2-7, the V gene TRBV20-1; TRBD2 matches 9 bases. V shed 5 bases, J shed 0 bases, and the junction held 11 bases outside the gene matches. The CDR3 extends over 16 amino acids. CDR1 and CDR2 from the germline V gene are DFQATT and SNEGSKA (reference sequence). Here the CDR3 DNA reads TGCAGTGCTGGTCGGAGACTAGCGGAGAGCTCCTACGAGCAGTACTTC. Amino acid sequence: CSAGRRLAESSYEQYF.

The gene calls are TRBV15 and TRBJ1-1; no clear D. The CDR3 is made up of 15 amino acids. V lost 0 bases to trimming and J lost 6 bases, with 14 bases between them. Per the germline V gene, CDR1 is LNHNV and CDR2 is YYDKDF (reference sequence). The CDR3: CATSRDRGFKAEAFF. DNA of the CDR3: TGTGCCACCAGCAGAGATCGAGGGTTTAAAGCTGAAGCTTTCTTT.

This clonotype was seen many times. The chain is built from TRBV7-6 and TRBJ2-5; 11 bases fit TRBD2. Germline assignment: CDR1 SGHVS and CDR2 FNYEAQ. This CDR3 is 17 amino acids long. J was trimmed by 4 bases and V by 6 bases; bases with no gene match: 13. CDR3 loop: CASSPGLAGPAGETQYF. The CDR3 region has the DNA TGTGCCAGCAGTCCCGGACTAGCGGGTCCCGCGGGAGAGACCCAGTACTTC.

CDR3 region: CASSPLTLDQGNEQYF. CDR3 bases: TGTGCCAGCTCACCACTAACTCTCGACCAGGGAAACGAGCAGTACTTC. The chain has TRBV18 and TRBJ2-7, with D tentatively TRBD1 (5 bases). Per the germline V gene, CDR1 is KGHSH and CDR2 is LQKENI. This CDR3 spans 16 amino acids. Trimming took 1 base from V and 5 from J, leaving 18 bases between them.

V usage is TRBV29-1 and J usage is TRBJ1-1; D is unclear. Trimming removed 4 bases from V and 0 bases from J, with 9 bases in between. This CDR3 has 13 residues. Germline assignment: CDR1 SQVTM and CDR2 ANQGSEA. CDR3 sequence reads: CSVVEQMNTEAFF. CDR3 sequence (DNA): TGCAGCGTTGTAGAACAGATGAACACTGAAGCTTTCTTT.

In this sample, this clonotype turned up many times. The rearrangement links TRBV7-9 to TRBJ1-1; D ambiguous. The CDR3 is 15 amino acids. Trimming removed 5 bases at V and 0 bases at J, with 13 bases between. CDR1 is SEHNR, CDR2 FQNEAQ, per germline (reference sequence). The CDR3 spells CASSLSDGMNTEAFF. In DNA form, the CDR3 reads TGTGCCAGCAGCCTTTCGGACGGCATGAACACTGAAGCTTTCTTT.